The T cell receptor (beta chain) under discussion was sequenced for a study of blood T cell repertoires in COVID-19. TCRdb keeps only in-frame clones here, not all; method: immunoSEQ multiplex PCR. In the table there are around 130,000 clones, more than 75% of which are singletons. This CDR3 spans 16 amino acids. V was pared by 2 bases and J by 0 bases, with 6 bases of the junction left unmatched. CDR1 is MNHEY, CDR2 SVGAGI, per germline. The clonotype was recovered from a man between 60 and 70 years old with acute or convalescent COVID-19. The sequencing input was peripheral blood. This chain joins TRBV6-5 and TRBJ2-5; 7 bases align to TRBD1. CDR3 loop: CASSYGSQGDQETQYF. The DNA for the CDR3 is TGTGCCAGCAGTTACGGCTCCCAGGGGGACCAAGAGACCCAGTACTTC.